These 13 T cell receptor beta chains originate from one sample sequenced in a study of naive and memory T cell subsets. Two oligonucleotides, mixed equimolar, formed the beta constant-region primer covering TRBC1 and TRBC2. TCRdb reanalysed the UMI-ligation and nested PCR reads using MiXCR and keeps one entry per CDR3 protein. Of 65,000 to 85,000 distinct CDR3 sequences listed, roughly 14% are singletons. The sample was central memory CD4+ T cells from blood. These TCRs come from a human donor in good health.

A few counts support this clonotype. This chain links TRBV4-2 with TRBJ2-3, with 7 bases lining up with TRBD2. The CDR3 length is 15 residues. Germline V gene data show CDR1 as LGHNA and CDR2 as YNFKEQ. The J segment lost 6 bases and the V segment lost 0 bases, leaving 6 bases of the junction unmatched. The CDR3 reads CASSQDRRETDTQYF. The DNA of the CDR3 is TGTGCCAGCAGCCAAGATAGGCGGGAGACGGATACGCAGTATTTT.

The rearrangement links TRBV7-3 to TRBJ2-1; a weak D match, TRBD1 (5 bases). Trimming stripped 4 bases from V and 7 bases from J, with 14 bases between. This CDR3 is 14 amino acids long. Germline loops: CDR1 SGHTA, CDR2 FQGTGA. CDR3 DNA sequence: TGTGCCAGCAGCTCAACCAAAGGGGCGAATGAGCAGTTCTTC. Translating gives CASSSTKGANEQFF.

The chain employs TRBV29-1 and TRBJ2-7; 11 bases match TRBD2. Germline assignment: CDR1 SQVTM and CDR2 ANQGSEA. The CDR3 length is 12 residues. The V and J ends lost 7 bases and 4 bases, in that order; junction bases with no gene match: 3. In DNA, the CDR3 is TGCAGCGGACTAGCGGGATCGTACGAGCAGTACTTC. This gives the protein CSGLAGSYEQYF.

This chain connects TRBV6-2 or TRBV6-3 to TRBJ2-5; no clear D. This CDR3 contains 13 residues. V lost 9 bases and J lost 0, with 11 bases in between. Germline values: CDR1 MNHEY, CDR2 SVGEGT. The CDR3 sequence: CASKTGNQETQYF. The CDR3 region has the DNA TGTGCCAGTAAGACGGGTAACCAAGAGACCCAGTACTTC.

The rearrangement links TRBV18 to TRBJ1-5; D is ambiguous. V lost 5 bases and J lost 1, with 12 bases in between. Germline V gene data show CDR1 as KGHSH and CDR2 as LQKENI. CDR3 length: 15 amino acids. This CDR3 is CASSVQAESNQPQHF. DNA of the CDR3: TGTGCCAGCTCAGTCCAGGCCGAGAGCAATCAGCCCCAGCATTTT.

This clonotype was counted a few times. The chain combines TRBV13 with TRBJ2-3; 12 positions agree with TRBD2. The V segment lost 5 bases and the J segment 2 bases; nucleotides outside the gene matches: 5. The length of the CDR3 is 16 residues. Per germline, CDR1 PRHDT and CDR2 FYEKMQ (reference sequence). This CDR3 is CASSPGLAGLTDTQYF. The DNA for the CDR3 is TGTGCCAGCAGCCCTGGACTAGCGGGGCTCACAGATACGCAGTATTTT.

In this sample, this clonotype turned up a few times. This chain connects TRBV5-1 to TRBJ2-7, with no clear D. CDR1 and CDR2 from the germline V gene are SGHRS and YFSETQ. This CDR3 is built from 11 residues. The germline V and J ends were trimmed by 0 bases and 5 bases, with 3 bases remaining between them. CDR3 bases: TGCGCCAGCAGCTTGGGTCACGAGCAGTACTTC. Translating it yields CASSLGHEQYF.

In this sample, this clonotype turned up a few times. J is TRBJ1-2 and V is TRBV7-3; D uncertain. The CDR3 totals 14 residues. CDR1 SGHTA and CDR2 FQGTGA come from the germline V gene. The V end was cut by 5 bases, the J end by 4 bases, with 14 bases between. The CDR3 nucleotides are TGTGCCAGCAGCCCCAATCCGGGATCCTATGGCTACACCTTC. Translating gives CASSPNPGSYGYTF.

This clonotype was picked up a small number of times. The chain joins TRBV20-1 to TRBJ2-1, with TRBD2 identical over 7 bases. The junction had 8 bases not matched to a gene; V was cut back by 7 bases and J by 5 bases. Germline lookup yields CDR1 DFQATT and CDR2 SNEGSKA (reference sequence). The CDR3 sequence is 13 residues long. The CDR3 reads CSGDGTTNNEQFF. The CDR3 DNA is TGCAGTGGCGACGGGACTACTAACAATGAGCAGTTCTTC.

This clonotype came up a few times. The CDR3 region is CASTSGSNTGELFF. CDR3 bases: TGTGCCAGTACCAGCGGATCGAACACCGGGGAGCTGTTTTTT. The chain uses TRBV19 and TRBJ2-2, with D possibly being TRBD2 (5 bases). This CDR3 region has 14 residues. Trimming removed 7 bases at V and 0 bases at J, with 9 bases between. CDR1 is LNHDA and CDR2 is SQIVND in the germline V gene (reference sequence). The complete variable domain, with remaining parts taken from reference TRBV19 and TRBJ2-2, reads DGGITQSPKYLFRKEGQNVTLSCEQNLNHDAMYWYRQDPGQGLRLIYYSQIVNDFQKGDIAEGYSVSREKKESFPLTVTSAQKNPTAFYLCASTSGSNTGELFFGEGSRLTVL.

The V and J genes are TRBV3-1 and TRBJ2-5; D not resolved. Germline V lookup: CDR1 LGHDT, CDR2 YNNKEL (reference sequence). Trimming removed 4 bases at V and 5 bases at J, with 8 bases between. The length of the CDR3 is 12 residues. The CDR3, as DNA: TGTGCCAGCAGCCGGCTCGCGGAGACCCAGTACTTC. Protein product: CASSRLAETQYF.

The V call is TRBV30, the J call TRBJ2-7; 8 bases agree with TRBD1. With V trimmed by 0 bases and J by 1 base, 8 bases remained unmatched. The CDR3 has 16 amino acids. CDR1 is GTSNPN, CDR2 SVGIG, per germline (reference sequence). CDR3 loop: CAWSVPGQGSSYEQYF. DNA of the CDR3: TGTGCCTGGAGTGTACCTGGACAGGGTTCGTCCTACGAGCAGTACTTC.

The CDR3 nucleotides read TGTGCCAGCAGTTACGGGCCCGGGGGTGGCAATCAGCCCCAGCATTTT. Its protein is CASSYGPGGGNQPQHF. The chain employs TRBV6-2 or TRBV6-3 and TRBJ1-5, with D possibly matching TRBD1 (5 bases). This CDR3 comprises 16 residues. Germline values: CDR1 MNHEY, CDR2 SVGEGT. The V gene lost 2 bases and the J gene lost 2 bases, with 13 bases spanning the gap.